This T cell receptor (beta chain) was retrieved from a study of blood T cell repertoires in COVID-19. This CDR3 is built from 15 residues. The V and J ends lost 0 bases and 2 bases, in that order; junction bases with no gene match: 3. The germline CDR1 and CDR2 sequences are KGHSH and LQKENI. Per the authors' pipeline: Estimation of nucleated cell counts was performed using reference gene primer amplification. Sequenced by immunoSEQ multiplex PCR; TCRdb stores in-frame clones only, minus some. V, J and clone size were drawn from that table, and D and trimming were deduced from the DNA. Among under 150,000 clones listed, 80% were seen once.

Sequencing was carried out using peripheral blood. This TCR was recovered from a man aged 70-80 years with acute or convalescent COVID-19. The V gene is TRBV18, the J gene TRBJ2-7; 8 nucleotides line up with TRBD1. This CDR3 reads CASSPPGQEPYEQYF. The DNA for the CDR3 is TGTGCCAGCTCACCACCGGGACAGGAGCCCTACGAGCAGTACTTC. Complete variable domain (other parts from reference TRBV18 and TRBJ2-7): NAGVMQNPRHLVRRRGQEARLRCSPMKGHSHVYWYRQLPEEGLKFMVYLQKENIIDESGMPKERFSAEFPKEGPSILRIQQVVRGDSAAYFCASSPPGQEPYEQYFGPGTRLTVT.